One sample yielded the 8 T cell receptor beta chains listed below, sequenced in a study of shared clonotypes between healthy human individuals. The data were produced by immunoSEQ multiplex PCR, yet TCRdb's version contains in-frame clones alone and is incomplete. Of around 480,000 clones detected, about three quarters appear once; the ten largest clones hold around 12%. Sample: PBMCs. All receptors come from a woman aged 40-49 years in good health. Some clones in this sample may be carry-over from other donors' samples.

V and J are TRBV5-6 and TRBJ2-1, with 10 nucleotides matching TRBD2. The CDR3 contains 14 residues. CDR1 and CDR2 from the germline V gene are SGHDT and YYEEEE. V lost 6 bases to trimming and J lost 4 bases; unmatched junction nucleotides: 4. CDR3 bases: TGTGCCAGCACGGGACTAGCGTCTTACAATGAGCAGTTCTTC. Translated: CASTGLASYNEQFF.

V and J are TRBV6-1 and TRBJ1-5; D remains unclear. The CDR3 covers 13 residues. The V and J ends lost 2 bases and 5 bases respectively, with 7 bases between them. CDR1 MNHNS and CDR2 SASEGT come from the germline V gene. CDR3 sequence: CASSESGDQPQHF. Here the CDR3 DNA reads TGTGCCAGCAGTGAATCTGGGGATCAGCCCCAGCATTTT.

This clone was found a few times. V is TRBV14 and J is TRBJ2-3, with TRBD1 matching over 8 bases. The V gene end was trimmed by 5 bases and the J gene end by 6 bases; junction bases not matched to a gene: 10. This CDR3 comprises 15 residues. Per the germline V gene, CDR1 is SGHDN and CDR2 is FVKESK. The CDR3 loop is CASSEGYRGSDTQYF. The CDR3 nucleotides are TGTGCCAGCAGCGAGGGTTACAGGGGGTCCGATACGCAGTATTTT.

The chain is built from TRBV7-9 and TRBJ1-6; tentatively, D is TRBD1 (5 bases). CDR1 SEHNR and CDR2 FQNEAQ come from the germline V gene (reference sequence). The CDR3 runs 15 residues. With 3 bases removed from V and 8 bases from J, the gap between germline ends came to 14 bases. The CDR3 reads CASSFGSGPDSPLHF. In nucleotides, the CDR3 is TGTGCCAGCAGCTTCGGCTCAGGGCCGGATTCACCCCTCCACTTT.

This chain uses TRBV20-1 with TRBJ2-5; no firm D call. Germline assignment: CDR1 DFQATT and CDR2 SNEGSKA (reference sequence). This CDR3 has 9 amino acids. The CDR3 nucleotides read TGCCGCAGGCTAGAGACCCAGTACTTC. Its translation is CRRLETQYF.

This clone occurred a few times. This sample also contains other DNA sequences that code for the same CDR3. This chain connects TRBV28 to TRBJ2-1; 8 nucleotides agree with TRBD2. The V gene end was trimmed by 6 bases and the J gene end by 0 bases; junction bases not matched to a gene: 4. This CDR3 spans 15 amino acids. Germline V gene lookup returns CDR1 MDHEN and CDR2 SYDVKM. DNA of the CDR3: TGTGCCAGCAGCTTAGCGGGGAGCTCCTACAATGAGCAGTTCTTC. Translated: CASSLAGSSYNEQFF.

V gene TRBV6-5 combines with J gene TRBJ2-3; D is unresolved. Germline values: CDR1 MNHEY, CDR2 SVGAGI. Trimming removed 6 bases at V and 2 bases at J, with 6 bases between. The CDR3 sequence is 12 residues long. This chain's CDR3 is CASSQTTDTQYF. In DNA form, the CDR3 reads TGTGCCAGCAGCCAGACCACAGATACGCAGTATTTT.

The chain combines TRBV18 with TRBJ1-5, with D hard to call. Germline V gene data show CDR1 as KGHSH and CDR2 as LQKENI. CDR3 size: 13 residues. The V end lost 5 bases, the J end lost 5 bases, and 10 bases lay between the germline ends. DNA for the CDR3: TGTGCCAGCTCAGACGAGAGGGATCAGCCCCAGCATTTT. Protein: CASSDERDQPQHF.